These 9 T cell receptor beta chains share one sample of origin, sequenced in a study of blood T cell repertoires in COVID-19. Profiled with immunoSEQ multiplex PCR; TCRdb holds only in-frame clones, not every one. The sample lists under 35,000 clones, 88% occurring once. The source material was peripheral blood. Source of these receptors: a man in his sixties with active COVID-19.

This clone showed up just once. The chain is built from TRBV5-1 and TRBJ2-7; 10 bases align to TRBD1. The ends lost 4 bases at V and 6 bases at J; junction bases unmatched: 7. This CDR3 spans 14 amino acids. Germline-derived CDR1 and CDR2 are SGHRS and YFSETQ. CDR3: CASSLTRTGGEQYF. CDR3 nucleotides: TGCGCCAGCAGCCTCACTCGGACAGGGGGCGAGCAGTACTTC. Combining the CDR3 with reference TRBV5-1 and TRBJ2-7 gives the whole variable domain KAGVTQTPRYLIKTRGQQVTLSCSPISGHRSVSWYQQTPGQGLQFLFEYFSETQRNKGNFPGRFSGRQFSNSRSEMNVSTLELGDSALYLCASSLTRTGGEQYFGPGTRLTVT.

This clone was counted between two and nine times. The rearrangement uses TRBV27 and TRBJ1-1; D uncertain. CDR3 length: 11 amino acids. Trimming removed 7 bases at V and 6 bases at J, with 9 bases between. Germline V gene lookup returns CDR1 MNHEY and CDR2 SMNVEV (reference sequence). The CDR3 reads CASTSAAEAFF. Written as DNA, the CDR3 is TGTGCCAGCACCTCGGCGGCTGAAGCTTTCTTT.

V gene TRBV6-5 combines with J gene TRBJ1-2; D gene ambiguous. The germline CDR1 and CDR2 sequences are MNHEY and SVGAGI. Trimming took off 8 bases at V and 3 bases at J, with 10 bases between the two ends. The CDR3 consists of 12 residues. CDR3 nucleotide sequence: TGTGCCAGCCGCCGAGCTTACTATGGCTACACCTTC. Encoded protein: CASRRAYYGYTF.

The V and J genes are TRBV3-1 (or the pseudogene TRBV3-2) and TRBJ2-1, with 10 nucleotides matching TRBD2. This CDR3 contains 16 residues. In germline, CDR1 is LGHDT, CDR2 YNNKEL (reference sequence). The V and J ends lost 0 bases and 4 bases, in that order; junction bases with no gene match: 3. CDR3 in DNA: TGTGCCAGCAGCCAAGATCTAGCGGGAGCGTACAATGAGCAGTTCTTC. Its translation: CASSQDLAGAYNEQFF.

The V gene is TRBV27, the J gene TRBJ2-3; D is possibly TRBD2 (6 bases). The CDR3 runs 14 residues. The germline CDR1 and CDR2 sequences are MNHEY and SMNVEV (reference sequence). V lost 3 bases, J lost 10 bases, and 17 bases lay in between. The CDR3 region is CASSFGLASRAQYF. CDR3 bases: TGTGCCAGCAGTTTTGGGCTAGCGTCACGGGCGCAGTATTTT.

This chain links TRBV5-5 with TRBJ2-1; a possible D gene is TRBD1 (6 bases). The V gene lost 4 bases and the J gene lost 7 bases, with 12 bases spanning the gap. The V gene's germline CDR1 is SGHKS and CDR2 YYEKEE (reference sequence). The CDR3 totals 13 residues. Here the CDR3 DNA reads TGTGCCAGCAGCCATAGGACAGTAAATGAGCAGTTCTTC. The encoded protein is CASSHRTVNEQFF. The variable domain in full, with the rest retrieved from reference TRBV5-5 and TRBJ2-1, is DAGVTQSPTHLIKTRGQQVTLRCSPISGHKSVSWYQQVLGQGPQFIFQYYEKEERGRGNFPDRFSARQFPNYSSELNVNALLLGDSALYLCASSHRTVNEQFFGPGTRLTVL.

The J gene is TRBJ2-5, the V gene TRBV7-2; a possible D gene is TRBD2 (6 bases). This CDR3 is built from 15 residues. Germline CDR1 reads SGHTA; CDR2 reads FQGNSA. The V and J ends lost 2 bases and 5 bases respectively, with 15 bases between them. Written as DNA, the CDR3 is TGTGCCAGCAGCTTATCGGCGGGGCTATTGGAGACCCAGTACTTC. The encoded protein is CASSLSAGLLETQYF.

This chain joins TRBV7-3 and TRBJ1-2; 7 bases are a match to TRBD1. Germline V gene data show CDR1 as SGHTA and CDR2 as FQGTGA. CDR3 length: 13 amino acids. J lost 8 bases, V lost 5 bases, and 8 bases had no gene match. CDR3: CASSTGTALGYTF. CDR3 bases: TGTGCCAGCAGCACAGGGACAGCTCTGGGCTACACCTTC.

CDR3: CASSLGSSGRKRETDTQYF. In nucleotides, the CDR3 is TGCGCCAGCAGCTTAGGATCCAGCGGGAGGAAAAGGGAGACAGATACGCAGTATTTT. J is TRBJ2-3 and V is TRBV5-1; 9 nucleotides line up with TRBD2. Germline V lookup: CDR1 SGHRS, CDR2 YFSETQ. The CDR3 runs to 19 residues. The V and J ends lost 2 bases and 3 bases, in that order; junction bases with no gene match: 16.